A selection of T cell receptor beta chains follows, all from one sample in a study of shared clonotypes between healthy human individuals. Sequencing used immunoSEQ multiplex PCR; TCRdb keeps in-frame clones, though not all of them. This sample has 490,000 or so clones, with 60% to 85% found just once. The sequenced material came from PBMCs. Receptor source: a woman in her forties in good health. Some clones in this sample may be carry-over from other donors' samples. CDR3s include the opening cysteine and the closing phenylalanine or tryptophan. Fields, in order: clone size, D gene, V gene, J gene, CDR3 protein, CDR3 DNA. D genes are given only for firm matches. Clone size appears in some rows only: once, few, many, or a class for an expanded clone.

>-|-|TRBV10-3|TRBJ2-6
CAITALPSGANVLTF
TGTGCCATCACCGCCTTACCCTCTGGGGCCAACGTCCTGACTTTC
>-|TRBD1|TRBV11-3|TRBJ2-7
CASRDRGASYEQYF
TGTGCCAGCAGGGACAGGGGGGCGAGCTACGAGCAGTACTTC
>-|TRBD1|TRBV9|TRBJ2-4
CASSVGTGGNIDIQYF
TGTGCCAGCAGCGTTGGGACAGGGGGCAATATAGACATTCAGTACTTC
>-|TRBD2|TRBV9|TRBJ2-1
CASGRGTSVHEQFF
TGTGCCAGCGGGCGGGGGACTAGCGTCCATGAGCAGTTCTTC
>-|-|TRBV28|TRBJ2-7
CASTSTRGDEQYF
TGTGCCAGCACCTCCACCCGTGGGGACGAGCAGTACTTC
>-|-|TRBV28|TRBJ2-7
CASSPRGNYEQYF
TGTGCCAGCAGTCCCCGGGGGAACTACGAGCAGTACTTC
>-|TRBD2|TRBV5-1|TRBJ2-1
CASSPRGLAGGGNEQFF
TGCGCCAGCAGCCCGAGGGGGCTAGCGGGAGGGGGCAATGAGCAGTTCTTC
>few|TRBD1|TRBV14|TRBJ2-7
CASSPTGGGYEQYF
TGTGCCAGCAGCCCGACAGGGGGCGGGTACGAGCAGTACTTC
>-|-|TRBV9|TRBJ2-1
CASSPRDIGRDEQFF
TGTGCCAGCAGCCCCCGCGACATAGGCCGGGATGAGCAGTTCTTC
>few|TRBD1|TRBV28|TRBJ1-2
CASRSGQGESGYTF
TGTGCCAGCAGGTCGGGACAGGGGGAATCTGGCTACACCTTC
>-|-|TRBV29-1|TRBJ1-1
CSVEVTGKQGGMTKAFF
TGCAGCGTTGAAGTAACGGGGAAGCAAGGAGGGATGACTAAAGCTTTCTTT
>-|TRBD2|TRBV5-4|TRBJ2-3
CASSQTSLGTDTQYF
TGTGCCAGCAGCCAGACTAGCCTCGGCACAGATACGCAGTATTTT
>-|-|TRBV4-2|TRBJ2-4
CASSQQLGIVNIQYF
TGTGCCAGCAGCCAACAACTAGGGATCGTAAACATTCAGTACTTC
>-|-|TRBV6-6|TRBJ1-3
CASSPTGSSGNTIYF
TGTGCCAGCAGTCCTACAGGATCCTCTGGAAACACCATATATTTT
>few|TRBD1|TRBV6-5|TRBJ1-4
CASRKTGINEKLFF
TGTGCCAGCAGGAAGACAGGGATTAATGAAAAACTGTTTTTT
>few|-|TRBV7-2|TRBJ1-5
CASSPGVLQPQHF
TGTGCCAGCAGCCCGGGGGTGCTTCAGCCCCAGCATTTT
>-|-|TRBV10-3|TRBJ2-7
CAISRGGPLGEQYF
TGTGCCATCAGTAGGGGAGGCCCGTTGGGCGAGCAGTACTTC
>few|-|TRBV21-1|TRBJ2-7
CASSKGVGGYEQYF
TGTGCCAGCAGCAAAGGCGTTGGGGGCTACGAGCAGTACTTC
>-|-|TRBV4-3|TRBJ2-1
CASSQGVIPGYNEQFF
TGCGCCAGCAGCCAAGGTGTGATCCCGGGATACAATGAGCAGTTCTTC
>-|-|TRBV28|TRBJ1-3
CASRTPNTGNTIYF
TGTGCCAGCAGGACCCCAAATACTGGAAACACCATATATTTT
>few|-|TRBV2|TRBJ2-7
CASRTSEQYF
TGTGCCAGCAGGACGAGCGAGCAGTACTTC
>-|TRBD1|TRBV9|TRBJ2-7
CASSVGTGGQYEQYF
TGTGCCAGCAGCGTAGGGACAGGGGGACAGTACGAGCAGTACTTC
>-|TRBD2|TRBV5-5|TRBJ2-1
CASSFGTSGRTGEQFF
TGTGCCAGCAGCTTTGGGACTAGCGGGAGGACGGGCGAGCAGTTCTTC
>-|-|TRBV18|TRBJ1-1
CASRPRVKNTEAFF
TGTGCCAGCCGGCCGCGGGTGAAGAACACTGAAGCTTTCTTT
>-|-|TRBV18|TRBJ2-5
CASSPSLGGQETQYF
TGTGCCAGCTCACCATCTCTAGGGGGGCAAGAGACCCAGTACTTC
>few|-|TRBV2|TRBJ2-7
CASSDIVGQVFEQYF
TGTGCCAGCAGTGATATAGTCGGGCAGGTTTTCGAGCAGTACTTC
>-|TRBD2|TRBV7-9|TRBJ2-5
CASSTTSGRMETQYF
TGTGCCAGCAGTACGACTAGCGGGAGAATGGAGACCCAGTACTTC
>-|TRBD1|TRBV7-2|TRBJ1-2
CASGKQGASSYGYTF
TGTGCCAGCGGTAAACAGGGGGCGTCCAGCTATGGCTACACCTTC
>-|TRBD1|TRBV28|TRBJ1-5
CASRGTGYYQPQHF
TGTGCCAGCAGGGGGACAGGATACTATCAGCCCCAGCATTTT
>-|TRBD1|TRBV7-9|TRBJ2-2
CASSHGTGSNTGELFF
TGTGCCAGCAGCCACGGGACAGGGTCTAACACCGGGGAGCTGTTTTTT
>-|-|TRBV5-1|TRBJ2-5
CASSSSGEAETQYF
TGCGCCAGCAGCTCATCAGGGGAAGCAGAGACCCAGTACTTC
>-|TRBD1|TRBV7-2|TRBJ2-1
CASSAGTGRNNEQFF
TGTGCCAGCAGCGCGGGGACAGGAAGGAACAATGAGCAGTTCTTC
>-|-|TRBV5-1|TRBJ1-5
CASSPGHTNQPQHF
TGCGCCAGCAGCCCCGGACATACCAATCAGCCCCAGCATTTT
>few|TRBD2|TRBV7-2|TRBJ2-3
CASSFWTSGSTDTQYF
TGTGCCAGCAGCTTTTGGACTAGCGGGAGCACAGATACGCAGTATTTT
>-|-|TRBV30|TRBJ1-2
CAWSVGPTGYTF
TGTGCCTGGAGTGTAGGTCCCACCGGCTACACCTTC
>-|-|TRBV18|TRBJ2-4
CASSPPGASAKNIQYF
TGTGCCAGCTCACCACCCGGGGCCTCAGCCAAAAACATTCAGTACTTC
>-|TRBD1|TRBV6-4|TRBJ2-2
CASSDEAGGTTGELFF
TGTGCCAGCAGTGACGAGGCAGGGGGTACCACCGGGGAGCTGTTTTTT
>-|-|TRBV7-8|TRBJ1-4
CASSVYRNEKLFF
TGTGCCAGCAGCGTATACAGAAATGAAAAACTGTTTTTT
>-|-|TRBV30|TRBJ1-1
CARATTEAFF
TGTGCCCGGGCCACCACTGAAGCTTTCTTT
>-|TRBD2|TRBV2|TRBJ2-7
CASISGSPLISYEQYF
TGTGCCAGCATCAGCGGGAGTCCCCTCATCTCCTACGAGCAGTACTTC
>few|-|TRBV27|TRBJ1-1
CASSQGRWMNTEAFF
TGTGCCAGCAGCCAAGGACGATGGATGAACACTGAAGCTTTCTTT
>-|TRBD2|TRBV5-1|TRBJ2-3
CASSNSGRGDTQYF
TGCGCCAGCAGCAATAGCGGGAGAGGAGATACGCAGTATTTT
>once|TRBD1|TRBV18|TRBJ1-1
CASSARQGMNTEAFF
TGTGCCAGCTCAGCGAGACAGGGTATGAACACTGAAGCTTTCTTT
>-|TRBD1|TRBV9|TRBJ2-1
CASSARWRTGGRNEQFF
TGTGCCAGCAGCGCCCGATGGAGGACAGGGGGTCGAAATGAGCAGTTCTTC
>-|-|TRBV5-1|TRBJ2-7
CASSLTEGYYEQYF
TGCGCCAGCAGCTTGACGGAGGGGTACTACGAGCAGTACTTC
>-|-|TRBV28|TRBJ1-3
CASSSPGSIYF
TGTGCCAGCAGTTCCCCGGGATCCATATATTTT
>-|TRBD1|TRBV11-2|TRBJ2-7
CASSLGPGQTNAQYF
TGTGCCAGCAGCTTAGGCCCGGGACAGACTAATGCGCAGTACTTC
>-|-|TRBV5-1|TRBJ2-1
CASSLAGGEVDEQFF
TGCGCCAGCAGCTTGGCCGGGGGAGAAGTCGATGAGCAGTTCTTC
>few|-|TRBV10-1|TRBJ1-1
CASSEGVGDTEAFF
TGCGCCAGCAGTGAGGGGGTTGGCGACACTGAAGCTTTCTTT
>-|-|TRBV28|TRBJ2-1
CASSWRGLYVDEQFF
TGTGCCAGCAGTTGGAGGGGCCTCTACGTGGATGAGCAGTTCTTC
>-|TRBD1|TRBV30|TRBJ1-1
CAWSQGQGFLNTEAFF
TGTGCCTGGAGTCAGGGACAGGGCTTTCTCAACACTGAAGCTTTCTTT
>-|-|TRBV5-1|TRBJ1-2
CASSPNTIPNYGYTF
TGCGCCAGCAGCCCCAATACAATTCCTAACTATGGCTACACCTTC
>-|TRBD1|TRBV6-5|TRBJ1-6
CASSYGQGSPLHF
TGTGCCAGCAGCTACGGACAGGGATCACCCCTCCACTTT
>-|-|TRBV19|TRBJ2-1
CASSIDQAGAKRQFF
TGTGCCAGTAGTATAGATCAAGCAGGCGCAAAACGGCAGTTCTTC
>-|-|TRBV27|TRBJ1-3
CASSRWGESSGNTIYF
TGTGCCAGCAGTCGGTGGGGGGAAAGTAGTGGAAACACCATATATTTT
>-|TRBD2|TRBV7-9|TRBJ2-3
CASSLGTSGISTDTQYF
TGTGCCAGCAGCTTAGGGACTAGCGGGATAAGCACAGATACGCAGTATTTT
>-|-|TRBV29-1|TRBJ2-7
CSVEMGGGGYEQYF
TGCAGCGTTGAAATGGGGGGAGGAGGGTACGAGCAGTACTTC
>-|-|TRBV7-9|TRBJ1-4
CASSLDAGDNEKLFF
TGTGCCAGCAGCTTAGACGCAGGGGATAATGAAAAACTGTTTTTT
>-|-|TRBV30|TRBJ2-3
CAWSHGAGTDTQYF
TGTGCCTGGAGTCACGGGGCGGGAACAGATACGCAGTATTTT
>few|-|TRBV5-1|TRBJ2-2
CASSLGVGTGELFF
TGCGCCAGCAGCTTGGGCGTGGGAACCGGGGAGCTGTTTTTT